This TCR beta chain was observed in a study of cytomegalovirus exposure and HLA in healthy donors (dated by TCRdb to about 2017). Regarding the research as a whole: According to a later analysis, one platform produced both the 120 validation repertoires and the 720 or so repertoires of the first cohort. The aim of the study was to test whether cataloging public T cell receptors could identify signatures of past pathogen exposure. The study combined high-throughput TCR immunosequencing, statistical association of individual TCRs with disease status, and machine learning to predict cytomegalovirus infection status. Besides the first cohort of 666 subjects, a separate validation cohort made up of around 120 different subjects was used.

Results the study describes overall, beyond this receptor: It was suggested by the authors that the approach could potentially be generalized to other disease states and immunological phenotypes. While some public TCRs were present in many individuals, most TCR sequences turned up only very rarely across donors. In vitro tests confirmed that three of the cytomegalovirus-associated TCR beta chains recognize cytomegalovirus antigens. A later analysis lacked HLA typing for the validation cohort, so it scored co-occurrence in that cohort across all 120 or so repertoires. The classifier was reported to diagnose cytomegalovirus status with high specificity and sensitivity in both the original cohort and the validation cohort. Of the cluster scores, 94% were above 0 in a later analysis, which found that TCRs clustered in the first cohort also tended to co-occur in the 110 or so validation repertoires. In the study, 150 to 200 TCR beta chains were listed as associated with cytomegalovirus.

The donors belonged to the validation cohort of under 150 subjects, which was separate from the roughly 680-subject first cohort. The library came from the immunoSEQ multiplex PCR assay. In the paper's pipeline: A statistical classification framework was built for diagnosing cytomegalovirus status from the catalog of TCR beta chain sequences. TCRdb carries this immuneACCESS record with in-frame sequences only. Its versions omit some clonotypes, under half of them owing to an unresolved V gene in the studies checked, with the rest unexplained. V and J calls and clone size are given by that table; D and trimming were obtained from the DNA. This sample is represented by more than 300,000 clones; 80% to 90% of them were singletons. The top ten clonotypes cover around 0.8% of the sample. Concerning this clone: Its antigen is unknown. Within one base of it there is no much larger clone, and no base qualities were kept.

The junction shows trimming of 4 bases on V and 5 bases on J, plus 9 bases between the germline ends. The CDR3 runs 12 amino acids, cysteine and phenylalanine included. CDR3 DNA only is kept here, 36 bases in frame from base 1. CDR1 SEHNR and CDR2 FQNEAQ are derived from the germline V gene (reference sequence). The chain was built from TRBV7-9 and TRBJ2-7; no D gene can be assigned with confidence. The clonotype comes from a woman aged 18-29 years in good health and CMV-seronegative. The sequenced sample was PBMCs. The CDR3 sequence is CASSYNYHEQYF. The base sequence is TGTGCCAGCAGCTACAATTACCACGAGCAGTACTTC.